One sample yielded the 29 T cell receptor beta chains listed below, sequenced in a study of T cell changes during pregnancy in multiple sclerosis. The assay was immunoSEQ multiplex PCR, and TCRdb's table has in-frame clones only and misses some. The data contain roughly 41,000 clones, roughly 94% of them singletons. This specimen was peripheral blood, taken in the third trimester of pregnancy. Every receptor here comes from a female donor with multiple sclerosis, enrolled in a pregnancy study.

The gene calls are TRBV21-1 and TRBJ1-3; no check of the table's D call, TRBD1, against the DNA was made. TRBV21-1 is a known pseudogene. The CDR3 spans 16 residues. CDR3 coding DNA: TGTGTTGTTCCCTCCGGGACAGGGATTTATGGAAACACCATATATTTT. Amino acids: CVVPSGTGIYGNTIYF.

V usage is TRBV27 and J usage is TRBJ1-2; D is uncertain. With 0 bases removed from V and 3 bases from J, the gap between germline ends came to 17 bases. CDR3 size: 17 residues. Per germline, CDR1 MNHEY and CDR2 SMNVEV (reference sequence). The CDR3 region is CASSLSPDTGIYYGYTF. The DNA of the CDR3 is TGTGCCAGCAGTTTATCCCCTGATACGGGGATATACTATGGCTACACCTTC.

The chain is built from TRBV14 and TRBJ1-6, with 7 nucleotides matching TRBD1. Per the germline V gene, CDR1 is SGHDN and CDR2 is FVKESK. The ends lost 2 bases at V and 14 bases at J; junction bases unmatched: 12. CDR3 size: 15 residues. CDR3 DNA sequence: TGTGCCAGCAGCCAAATCTCGGGACAGACATCATCCCTCCACTTT. Translation gives CASSQISGQTSSLHF.

This chain connects TRBV19 to TRBJ1-2, with 8 bases that match TRBD1. CDR1 is LNHDA and CDR2 is SQIVND in the germline V gene (reference sequence). The V and J ends lost 3 bases and 0 bases, in that order; junction bases with no gene match: 0. The CDR3 has 14 residues. Written as DNA, the CDR3 is TGTGCCAGTAGTATGACAGGGGCTAACTATGGCTACACCTTC. Protein: CASSMTGANYGYTF. Using reference TRBV19 and TRBJ1-2 for the parts outside the CDR3, the full variable domain is DGGITQSPKYLFRKEGQNVTLSCEQNLNHDAMYWYRQDPGQGLRLIYYSQIVNDFQKGDIAEGYSVSREKKESFPLTVTSAQKNPTAFYLCASSMTGANYGYTFGSGTRLTVV.

This clone was detected a few times. The chain recombines TRBV7-2 with TRBJ1-3; possible D gene TRBD1, 6 bases. CDR3 length: 14 amino acids. Germline V lookup: CDR1 SGHTA, CDR2 FQGNSA. Trimming took 4 bases from V and 8 from J, leaving 15 bases between them. In DNA, the CDR3 is TGTGCCAGCAGCTCCAACAGGGATTTGGACACCATATATTTT. Translation gives CASSSNRDLDTIYF.

This chain uses TRBV7-2 with TRBJ1-3; D is possibly TRBD1 (5 bases). The CDR3 is 15 residues long. Germline CDR1 reads SGHTA; CDR2 reads FQGNSA. Between the trimmed V and J ends, which lost 3 bases and 7 bases, there was a span of 16 bases. CDR3 amino acids: CASSFAGHGTNTIYF. CDR3 bases: TGTGCCAGCAGCTTCGCAGGGCATGGTACCAACACCATATATTTT.

The rearrangement uses TRBV7-6 and TRBJ2-7; 9 positions agree with TRBD1. The J segment lost 5 bases and the V segment lost 5 bases, leaving 10 bases of the junction unmatched. This CDR3 comprises 15 residues. CDR1 and CDR2 (germline): SGHVS, FNYEAQ. The chain's CDR3 is CASSLGTGKFDEQYF. CDR3 DNA sequence: TGTGCCAGCAGCCTGGGGACAGGGAAGTTCGACGAGCAGTACTTC. The full variable domain, its missing parts supplied by reference TRBV7-6 and TRBJ2-7, is GAGVSQSPRYKVTKRGQDVALRCDPISGHVSLYWYRQALGQGPEFLTYFNYEAQQDKSGLPNDRFSAERPEGSISTLTIQRTEQRDSAMYRCASSLGTGKFDEQYFGPGTRLTVT.

The chain uses TRBV29-1 and TRBJ1-1; 8 bases are a match to TRBD1. Germline CDR1 and CDR2: SQVTM and ANQGSEA. The CDR3 has 14 residues. V was pared by 2 bases and J by 6 bases, with 8 bases of the junction left unmatched. The CDR3 here is CSVEKGQGSAEAFF. Written as DNA, the CDR3 is TGCAGCGTTGAAAAAGGACAGGGAAGCGCTGAAGCTTTCTTT.

The chain recombines TRBV19 with TRBJ2-4, with a tentative D call TRBD2 (5 bases). Per germline, CDR1 LNHDA and CDR2 SQIVND (reference sequence). The CDR3 is 16 amino acids. The ends were cut back, 1 base at V and 0 bases at J, with 10 bases in the middle. The CDR3 DNA reads TGTGCCAGTAGTATAGGAGGGTTGGGAGCCAAAAACATTCAGTACTTC. Translated, it gives CASSIGGLGAKNIQYF.

As DNA, the CDR3 is TGTGCCAGCAGTCTGACAGGGGAAGCCTACGAGCAGTACTTC. The encoded protein is CASSLTGEAYEQYF. J is TRBJ2-7 and V is TRBV28; 8 bases are a match to TRBD1. Trimming removed 5 bases from V and 2 bases from J; junction bases left unmatched: 5. CDR1 is MDHEN, CDR2 SYDVKM, per germline. CDR3 length: 14 residues.

This chain uses TRBV5-1 with TRBJ1-1, with D maybe TRBD1 (6 bases). This CDR3 is built from 15 residues. Germline lookup yields CDR1 SGHRS and CDR2 YFSETQ. V was pared by 0 bases and J by 8 bases, with 17 bases between. This CDR3 reads CASSLGGSGQPEAFF. The CDR3 nucleotides are TGCGCCAGCAGCTTGGGGGGTTCCGGACAGCCCGAAGCTTTCTTT. Looking up the rest from reference TRBV5-1 and TRBJ1-1 gives the full variable domain: KAGVTQTPRYLIKTRGQQVTLSCSPISGHRSVSWYQQTPGQGLQFLFEYFSETQRNKGNFPGRFSGRQFSNSRSEMNVSTLELGDSALYLCASSLGGSGQPEAFFGQGTRLTVV.

The chain recombines TRBV7-2 with TRBJ1-2, with D maybe TRBD1 (5 bases). There are 14 residues in the CDR3. Germline CDR1 is SGHTA and CDR2 is FQGNSA. V gave up 6 bases and J gave up 0 bases, with 11 bases separating them. In nucleotides, the CDR3 is TGTGCCAGCAGGTCCGACAGAGCTAACTATGGCTACACCTTC. Encoded protein: CASRSDRANYGYTF.

The chain has TRBV7-9 and TRBJ2-1; 7 positions match TRBD1. The V gene end was trimmed by 1 base and the J gene end by 9 bases; junction bases not matched to a gene: 0. The CDR3 extends over 12 amino acids. From germline, CDR1 is SEHNR and CDR2 FQNEAQ (reference sequence). The CDR3, as DNA: TGTGCCAGCAGCTTAGAGGGGGCTGAGCAGTTCTTC. It is translated as CASSLEGAEQFF. Together with reference TRBV7-9 and TRBJ2-1, the CDR3 gives the full variable domain: DTGVSQNPRHKITKRGQNVTFRCDPISEHNRLYWYRQTLGQGPEFLTYFQNEAQLEKSRLLSDRFSAERPKGSFSTLEIQRTEQGDSAMYLCASSLEGAEQFFGPGTRLTVL.

The chain recombines TRBV19 with TRBJ1-1; 7 positions agree with TRBD1. The CDR3 runs to 13 residues. The junction had 2 bases not matched to a gene; V was cut back by 3 bases and J by 4 bases. The germline gives CDR1 LNHDA, CDR2 SQIVND (reference sequence). The CDR3 protein is CASSIRQGTEAFF. CDR3 bases: TGTGCCAGTAGTATCCGACAGGGCACTGAAGCTTTCTTT.

This chain connects TRBV6-5 to TRBJ1-4, with a weak D call TRBD1 (6 bases). CDR1 is MNHEY, CDR2 SVGAGI, per germline. Trimming took off 5 bases at V and 7 bases at J, with 17 bases between the two ends. This CDR3 is built from 15 residues. Here the CDR3 reads CASSTFRGASEKLFF. The CDR3 DNA reads TGTGCCAGCAGTACTTTCCGGGGGGCGAGTGAAAAACTGTTTTTT.

This clone was seen a few times. V usage is TRBV2 and J usage is TRBJ1-1, with 7 bases that match TRBD1. Per the germline V gene, CDR1 is SNHLY and CDR2 is FYNNEI. This CDR3 region has 16 residues. J lost 0 bases, V lost 6 bases, and 10 bases had no gene match. For the CDR3, the DNA is TGTGCCAGCAGGACAGGGAGTAATCGACTGAACACTGAAGCTTTCTTT. The encoded protein is CASRTGSNRLNTEAFF.

This clone was counted once. The chain carries TRBV18 and TRBJ1-5; no clear D gene. Trimming stripped 6 bases from V and 6 bases from J, with 12 bases between. In germline, CDR1 is KGHSH, CDR2 LQKENI. The length of the CDR3 is 13 residues. The CDR3 protein is CASSPSSSQPQHF. Written as DNA, the CDR3 is TGTGCCAGCTCCCCGTCAAGTAGTCAGCCCCAGCATTTT.

Written as DNA, the CDR3 is TGTGCCAGCAGTTCCCCGCCATCCGACAGGGCCGAGCAGTACTTC. Residues: CASSSPPSDRAEQYF. The chain links TRBV28 to TRBJ2-7, with 7 positions matching TRBD1. CDR3 length: 15 amino acids. CDR1 is MDHEN, CDR2 SYDVKM, per germline. V shed 4 bases, J shed 6 bases, and the junction held 12 bases outside the gene matches.

This chain joins TRBV5-1 and TRBJ2-1; 8 bases are a match to TRBD2. Germline V gene data show CDR1 as SGHRS and CDR2 as YFSETQ. V lost 3 bases, J lost 4 bases, and 3 bases stayed unmatched. This CDR3 spans 14 amino acids. The DNA of the CDR3 is TGCGCCAGCAGCTCGGGACTAGAGTACAATGAGCAGTTCTTC. This sequence encodes CASSSGLEYNEQFF.

The chain has TRBV4-1 and TRBJ1-1; D is uncertain. The CDR3 is 12 amino acids. Germline loops: CDR1 MGHRA, CDR2 YSYEKL. V was trimmed by 4 bases and J by 5 bases, leaving 8 bases between them. The CDR3 nucleotides are TGCGCCAGCAGCCGAACCGGGACTGAAGCTTTCTTT. Protein product: CASSRTGTEAFF.

Here the CDR3 DNA reads TGTGCCAGCAGTTCTACAGGGAGATCCTACGAGCAGTACTTC. It translates to CASSSTGRSYEQYF. The chain is built from TRBV5-5 and TRBJ2-7; tentatively, D is TRBD1 (6 bases). V lost 5 bases, J lost 1 base, and 13 bases lay in between. The CDR3 covers 14 residues. Germline V CDR1 and CDR2: SGHKS, YYEKEE (reference sequence).

This chain joins TRBV7-2 and TRBJ2-1; TRBD2 might be the D (6 bases). Trimming left V 5 bases short and J 2 bases short, with 10 bases between. Germline values: CDR1 SGHTA, CDR2 FQGNSA. This CDR3 is built from 14 residues. CDR3 sequence: CASSGGTTYNEQFF. CDR3 nucleotides: TGTGCCAGCAGCGGCGGGACGACCTACAATGAGCAGTTCTTC.

CDR3 sequence: CASRLTGDDYEQYF. For the CDR3, the DNA is TGTGCCAGCCGATTGACAGGGGACGACTACGAGCAGTACTTC. The V gene is TRBV2, the J gene TRBJ2-7, with TRBD1 matching over 8 bases. The germline CDR1 and CDR2 sequences are SNHLY and FYNNEI. The CDR3 has 14 amino acids. V shed 8 bases, J shed 3 bases, and the junction held 9 bases outside the gene matches.

The chain links TRBV6-6 to TRBJ1-4; maybe TRBD1 (6 bases). CDR3 length: 16 amino acids. V lost 2 bases to trimming and J lost 7 bases, with 17 bases between them. From germline, CDR1 is MNHNY and CDR2 SVGAGI (reference sequence). CDR3 nucleotide sequence: TGTGCCAGCAGTTACCCATACAGGGAACTAGGTGAAAAACTGTTTTTT. Its translation is CASSYPYRELGEKLFF.

This clone was observed once. The gene calls are TRBV4-3 and TRBJ2-7, with a possible D match to TRBD1 (5 bases). Germline V gives CDR1 LGHNA, CDR2 YSLEER. Trimming took 0 bases from V and 6 from J, leaving 12 bases between them. The CDR3 extends over 14 amino acids. This CDR3 reads CASSQETYRGEQYF. CDR3 DNA sequence: TGCGCCAGCAGCCAAGAAACTTATAGGGGCGAGCAGTACTTC.

The CDR3 here is CASSISQVYSGNTIYF. In DNA, the CDR3 is TGTGCCAGTAGTATCTCGCAGGTTTACTCTGGAAACACCATATATTTT. The rearrangement joins TRBV19 to TRBJ1-3; D uncertain. The ends were cut back, 3 bases at V and 0 bases at J, with 12 bases in the middle. The CDR3 runs 16 residues. Germline V gene lookup returns CDR1 LNHDA and CDR2 SQIVND (reference sequence).

The CDR3 reads CASSLECGSSYEQYF. In nucleotides, the CDR3 is TGTGCCAGCAGCTTAGAATGCGGCAGCTCCTACGAGCAGTACTTC. The chain recombines TRBV11-3 with TRBJ2-7; D is uncertain. Trimming took 0 bases from V and 0 from J, leaving 9 bases between them. Germline CDR1 and CDR2: SGHNT and YENEEA. This CDR3 contains 15 residues.

This chain links TRBV5-6 with TRBJ2-5, with D perhaps TRBD2 (6 bases). The CDR3 is 13 amino acids. Per germline, CDR1 SGHDT and CDR2 YYEEEE. Between the trimmed V and J ends, which lost 4 bases and 9 bases, there was a span of 16 bases. In DNA form, the CDR3 reads TGTGCCAGCAGCAACGGACCCAGCGGGTCCCAGTACTTC. The encoded protein is CASSNGPSGSQYF.

This chain connects TRBV7-2 to TRBJ1-1; D not certain. Germline V gene sequence: CDR1 SGHTA, CDR2 FQGNSA. V shed 5 bases and J shed 4 bases, with 14 bases lying between them. This CDR3 region has 14 residues. Written as DNA, the CDR3 is TGTGCCAGCAGCCCCACTCGCTGGGCCACTGAAGCTTTCTTT. Its translation: CASSPTRWATEAFF.